The 11 T cell receptor beta chains below were found in one sample sequenced in a study of blood T cells in healthy people across ages. A sample-barcoded 5' primer and a J-beta primer mix were used in a second PCR of roughly 7 to 11 cycles. TCRdb re-analysed the 5' RACE reads in MiXCR, keeping a single row per CDR3 protein. The table has under 1,100,000 distinct CDR3 sequences, around 27% seen once; the top ten hold 0.65% to 0.95%. This sample also appeared in a second study, on T cells of mothers and their children.

Sequencing input: blood. The source is a girl aged 2 to 9 in good health.

The V gene is TRBV10-3, the J gene TRBJ2-5; the D call may be TRBD1 or TRBD2 (5 bases each). This CDR3 is built from 13 residues. CDR1 and CDR2 from the germline V gene are ENHRY and SYGVKD. V was trimmed by 8 bases and J by 3 bases, leaving 13 bases between them. CDR3 in DNA: TGTGCCATCCGAGGGGCTGTGGAAGAGACCCAGTACTTC. This translates into CAIRGAVEETQYF.

J is TRBJ1-1 and V is TRBV9; D gene ambiguous. CDR1 is SGDLS and CDR2 is YYNGEE in the germline V gene. The CDR3 has 13 residues. Deletions cut 1 base from V and 1 base from J, with 5 bases between. Here the CDR3 DNA reads TGTGCCAGCAGCGTAACGCAGAACACTGAAGCTTTCTTT. Residues: CASSVTQNTEAFF.

This clonotype was counted many times. This chain joins TRBV28 and TRBJ2-6; unclear D gene. The ends were cut back, 4 bases at V and 0 bases at J, with 4 bases in the middle. CDR1 and CDR2 (germline): MDHEN, SYDVKM. This CDR3 is 14 amino acids long. For the CDR3, the DNA is TGTGCCAGCAGTTCCGACTCTGGGGCCAACGTCCTGACTTTC. Protein sequence: CASSSDSGANVLTF.

This clonotype showed up just a few times. The V call is TRBV6-2 or TRBV6-3, the J call TRBJ1-2, with 10 bases fitting TRBD1. Germline-derived CDR1 and CDR2 are MNHEY and SVGEGT. With 8 bases clipped from V and 9 bases from J, the junction kept 6 bases outside the gene matches. There are 12 residues in the CDR3. Here the CDR3 reads CASSDRGGSYTF. The CDR3 DNA reads as TGTGCCAGCTCGGACAGGGGGGGAAGCTACACCTTC.

This chain uses TRBV7-9 with TRBJ1-5; 9 nucleotides line up with TRBD1. V shed 1 base, J shed 5 bases, and the junction held 15 bases outside the gene matches. This CDR3 region has 19 residues. Per germline, CDR1 SEHNR and CDR2 FQNEAQ (reference sequence). CDR3 coding DNA: TGTGCCAGCAGCTTAGGGGGTTGGGAACAGGGGGCATTCGATCAGCCCCAGCATTTT. Translation gives CASSLGGWEQGAFDQPQHF.

The chain combines TRBV28 with TRBJ2-5; maybe TRBD1 (5 bases). V was pared by 7 bases and J by 0 bases, with 15 bases between. Germline values: CDR1 MDHEN, CDR2 SYDVKM. The CDR3 length is 15 residues. In DNA, the CDR3 is TGTGCCAGCAAAGGGGCCCTGATGTACCAAGAGACCCAGTACTTC. Amino acid sequence: CASKGALMYQETQYF.

The V and J genes are TRBV7-2 and TRBJ1-2; D remains unclear. There are 13 residues in the CDR3. The V gene lost 3 bases and the J gene lost 1 base, with 6 bases spanning the gap. Germline V gene data show CDR1 as SGHTA and CDR2 as FQGNSA. CDR3 loop: CASSFGDNYGYTF. The DNA for the CDR3 is TGTGCCAGCAGCTTCGGCGATAACTATGGCTACACCTTC. The variable domain in full, with the rest retrieved from reference TRBV7-2 and TRBJ1-2, is GAGVSQSPSNKVTEKGKDVELRCDPISGHTALYWYRQSLGQGLEFLIYFQGNSAPDKSGLPSDRFSAERTGGSVSTLTIQRTQQEDSAVYLCASSFGDNYGYTFGSGTRLTVV.

In this sample, this clonotype turned up a few times. The V call is TRBV4-3, the J call TRBJ2-5, with a tentative D call TRBD1 (5 bases). V was clipped by 3 bases and J by 2 bases, with 10 bases between them. The CDR3 runs to 14 residues. The germline gives CDR1 LGHNA, CDR2 YSLEER. The CDR3, as DNA: TGCGCCAGCAGCCACCTTACAGGTCAAGAGACCCAGTACTTC. It yields the protein CASSHLTGQETQYF.

The chain is built from TRBV4-3 and TRBJ2-6; no definite D call. Trimming removed 0 bases at V and 4 bases at J, with 10 bases between. Germline CDR1 is LGHNA and CDR2 is YSLEER. The CDR3 consists of 16 residues. CDR3 sequence: CASSQDRLAGANVLTF. CDR3 nucleotide sequence: TGCGCCAGCAGCCAAGATAGGTTGGCCGGGGCCAACGTCCTGACTTTC.

This clonotype was picked up a small number of times. The V gene is TRBV29-1, the J gene TRBJ1-1; the D gene is possibly TRBD1 (5 bases). This CDR3 is 13 amino acids long. V lost 2 bases and J 5 bases, leaving 12 bases between the germline ends. Germline V gene sequence: CDR1 SQVTM, CDR2 ANQGSEA. CDR3 sequence (DNA): TGCAGCGTTGAACCCTGGGGGGAGACTGAAGCTTTCTTT. Amino acid sequence: CSVEPWGETEAFF.

V gene TRBV4-1 combines with J gene TRBJ1-4; weak D call: TRBD1 (5 bases). CDR3 length: 14 amino acids. The germline CDR1 and CDR2 sequences are MGHRA and YSYEKL. Between the trimmed V and J ends, which lost 4 bases and 7 bases, there was a span of 13 bases. The CDR3 coding sequence is TGCGCCAGCAGCCCGGGGGGAGCGATTGAAAAACTGTTTTTT. Protein product: CASSPGGAIEKLFF.